This TCR beta chain was retrieved from a study of cytomegalovirus exposure and HLA in healthy donors. Vbeta (60) and Jbeta (13) primers were used in the PCR. Clones were sequenced by immunoSEQ multiplex PCR, and TCRdb holds only the in-frame ones, with some missing. The repertoire holds some 76,000 clones, with just over 85% as singletons. Per germline, CDR1 LNHDA and CDR2 SQIVND (reference sequence). Trimming took 2 bases from V and 0 from J; bases not matched to a gene: 17. The CDR3 totals 22 residues. The sequencing sample was made of PBMCs. The sequence was collected from a woman aged 25-40 years in good health and CMV-seronegative. The rearrangement uses TRBV19 and TRBJ2-6, with 9 nucleotides matching TRBD1. CDR3 region: CASSITLDTTGGFGSGANVLTF. The CDR3 DNA follows: TGTGCCAGTAGTATAACTTTGGATACCACAGGGGGCTTTGGCTCTGGGGCCAACGTCCTGACTTTC.